This passage covers 11 T cell receptor beta chains from one sample sequenced in a study of blood T cell repertoires in COVID-19 (dated by TCRdb to about 2020). To prepare the library, the immunoSEQ multiplex PCR assay was applied. TCRdb re-hosts the immuneACCESS table, in-frame sequences only. Its copies lack some clones; in the studies checked, an unresolved V gene accounts for under half of them, and the cause for the rest is not known. In all, the sample holds 25,000 to 35,000 clones, and over 75% of those were seen once. The ten largest account for more than 7.5% of the sample. The sequenced material came from peripheral blood. These receptors were collected from a man at least 80 years old with active COVID-19.

CDR3 DNA sequence: TGCGCCAGCAGTGAGGACAGGGATGCGACAGATACGCAGTATTTT. It encodes CASSEDRDATDTQYF. The chain joins TRBV10-2 to TRBJ2-3, with TRBD1 identical over 7 bases. V lost 2 bases and J lost 3; bases outside the gene matches: 5. CDR3 length equals 15 residues. The V gene's germline CDR1 is WSHSY and CDR2 SAAADI.

This clone was counted between two and nine times. The chain links TRBV5-5 to TRBJ1-2, with 8 bases fitting TRBD1. J was trimmed by 5 bases and V by 4 bases; bases with no gene match: 10. The CDR3 contains 15 residues. Looked up from germline, CDR1 is SGHKS and CDR2 is YYEKEE (reference sequence). CDR3 sequence reads: CASSPQVRQGYGYTF. In DNA, the CDR3 is TGTGCCAGCAGCCCACAGGTTCGACAGGGGTATGGCTACACCTTC.

The J gene is TRBJ2-1, the V gene TRBV9, with 11 bases matching TRBD2. From germline, CDR1 is SGDLS and CDR2 YYNGEE. Germline trimming cut 0 bases from V and 9 bases from J; bases unmatched to any gene: 5. The CDR3 is made up of 15 amino acids. DNA of the CDR3: TGTGCCAGCAGCGTAGTGGCTAGCGGGGGGACTGAGCAGTTCTTC. It specifies CASSVVASGGTEQFF.

This clone came up once. The chain couples TRBV5-1 to TRBJ2-7; D is perhaps TRBD2 (7 bases). Germline values: CDR1 SGHRS, CDR2 YFSETQ. The CDR3 is made up of 17 amino acids. V lost 7 bases to trimming and J lost 0 bases, with 23 bases between them. For the CDR3, the DNA is TGCGCCAGCTCCGGACAAAGGGGGGGCCCAAGCTCCTACGAGCAGTACTTC. It yields the protein CASSGQRGGPSSYEQYF.

The chain recombines TRBV28 with TRBJ2-7, with 9 bases lining up with TRBD1. This CDR3 is built from 15 residues. The germline CDR1 and CDR2 sequences are MDHEN and SYDVKM. J gave up 6 bases and V 2 bases, and 8 bases lay outside the gene matches. CDR3 coding DNA: TGTGCCAGCAGTTTAACCGGGACAGGGAGTCGCGAGCAGTACTTC. Translated, it gives CASSLTGTGSREQYF.

This chain connects TRBV30 to TRBJ1-1; D is possibly TRBD1 (5 bases). The CDR3 runs to 14 residues. V shed 0 bases and J shed 1 base, with 9 bases lying between them. Germline V gene data show CDR1 as GTSNPN and CDR2 as SVGIG (reference sequence). The CDR3 reads CAWSVWGPNTEAFF. CDR3 nucleotide sequence: TGTGCCTGGAGTGTGTGGGGCCCGAACACTGAAGCTTTCTTT.

For the CDR3, the DNA is TGTGCCAGCAGAGGGAATCTCGATAGGGCGGGCACTGAAGCTTTCTTT. It codes for CASRGNLDRAGTEAFF. The V and J genes are TRBV25-1 and TRBJ1-1; unclear D gene. Trimming left V 6 bases short and J 4 bases short, with 21 bases between. Looked up from germline, CDR1 is MGHDK and CDR2 is SYGVNS. The CDR3 has 16 amino acids.

V gene TRBV6-5 combines with J gene TRBJ2-7; D is unclear. There are 15 residues in the CDR3. Germline CDR1 is MNHEY and CDR2 is SVGAGI. V shed 0 bases and J shed 2 bases, with 11 bases lying between them. CDR3 in amino acids: CASSYSWADTYEQYF. The CDR3, as DNA: TGTGCCAGCAGTTACTCGTGGGCAGATACCTACGAGCAGTACTTC.

The count of this clone is one. The V call is TRBV19, the J call TRBJ2-3; D is perhaps TRBD2 (5 bases). The CDR3 covers 14 residues. Trimming removed 10 bases at V and 7 bases at J, with 21 bases between. CDR1 and CDR2 from the germline V gene are LNHDA and SQIVND (reference sequence). CDR3 bases: TGTGCCATCTCTACGGGGAGCGCCCCTTATACGCAGTATTTT. It encodes CAISTGSAPYTQYF.

This clone was seen a single time. CDR3 amino acids: CASSMLGHNQETQYF. CDR3 coding DNA: TGTGCCAGCAGCATGTTGGGACATAACCAAGAGACCCAGTACTTC. The V and J genes are TRBV6-5 and TRBJ2-5; the D gene is possibly TRBD1 (6 bases). V lost 6 bases and J 0 bases, leaving 14 bases between the germline ends. The CDR3 runs 15 residues. CDR1 MNHEY and CDR2 SVGAGI come from the germline V gene.

The V call is TRBV6-6, the J call TRBJ1-2; TRBD1 matches 9 bases. Germline CDR1 MNHNY, CDR2 SVGAGI (reference sequence). With V trimmed by 5 bases and J by 7 bases, 8 bases remained unmatched. This CDR3 spans 14 amino acids. CDR3 in amino acids: CASSRDRVRGGYTF. The CDR3 DNA sequence: TGTGCCAGCAGTCGGGACAGGGTCCGCGGTGGCTACACCTTC.